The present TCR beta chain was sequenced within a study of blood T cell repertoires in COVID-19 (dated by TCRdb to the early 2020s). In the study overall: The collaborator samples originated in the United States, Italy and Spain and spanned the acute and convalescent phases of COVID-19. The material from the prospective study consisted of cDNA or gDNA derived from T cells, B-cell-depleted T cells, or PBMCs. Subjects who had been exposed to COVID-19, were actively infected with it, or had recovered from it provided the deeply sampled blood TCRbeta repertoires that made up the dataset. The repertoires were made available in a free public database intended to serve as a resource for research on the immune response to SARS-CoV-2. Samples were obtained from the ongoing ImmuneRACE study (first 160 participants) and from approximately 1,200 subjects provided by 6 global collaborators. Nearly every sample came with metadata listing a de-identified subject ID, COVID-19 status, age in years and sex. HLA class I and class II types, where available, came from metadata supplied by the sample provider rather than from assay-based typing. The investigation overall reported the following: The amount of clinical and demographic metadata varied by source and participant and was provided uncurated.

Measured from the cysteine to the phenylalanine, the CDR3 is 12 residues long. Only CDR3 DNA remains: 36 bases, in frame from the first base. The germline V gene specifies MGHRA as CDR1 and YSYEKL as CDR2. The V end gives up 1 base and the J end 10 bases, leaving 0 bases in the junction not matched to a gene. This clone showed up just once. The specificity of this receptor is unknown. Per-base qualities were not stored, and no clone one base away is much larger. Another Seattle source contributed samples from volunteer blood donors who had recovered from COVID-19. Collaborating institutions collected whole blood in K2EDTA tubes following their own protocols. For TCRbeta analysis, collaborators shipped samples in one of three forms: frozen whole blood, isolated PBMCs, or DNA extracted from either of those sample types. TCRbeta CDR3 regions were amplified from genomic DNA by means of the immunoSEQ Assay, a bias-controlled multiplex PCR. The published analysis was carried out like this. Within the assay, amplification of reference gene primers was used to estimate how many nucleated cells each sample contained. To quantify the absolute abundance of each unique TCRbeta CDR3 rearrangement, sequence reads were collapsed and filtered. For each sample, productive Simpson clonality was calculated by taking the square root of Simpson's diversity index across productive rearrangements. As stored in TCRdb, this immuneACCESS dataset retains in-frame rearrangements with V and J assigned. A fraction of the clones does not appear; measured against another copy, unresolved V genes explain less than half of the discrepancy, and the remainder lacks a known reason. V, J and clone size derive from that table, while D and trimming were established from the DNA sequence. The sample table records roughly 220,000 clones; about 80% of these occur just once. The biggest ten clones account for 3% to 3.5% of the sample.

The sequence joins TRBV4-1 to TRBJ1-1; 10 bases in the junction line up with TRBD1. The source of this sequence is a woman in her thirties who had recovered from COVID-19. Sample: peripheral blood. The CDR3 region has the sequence CASSQGTGGAFF. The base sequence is TGCGCCAGCAGCCAAGGGACAGGGGGAGCTTTCTTT.